The TCR beta chain described here comes from a study of CXCR3-negative and CXCR3-positive naive CD8 T cells. Findings and caveats of the study: More hydrophobic TRB CDR3s occurred in CXCR3-positive than in CXCR3-negative naive cells.

Regarding this clonotype: Its antigen is undetermined.

It was by 5' RACE with UMI labels that the TRB cDNA libraries were prepared. TCRdb re-called the 5' RACE reads; one entry per CDR3 protein, DNA not given. The sample table includes tens of thousands of distinct CDR3 sequences. The CDR3 extends over 12 amino acids. Germline assignment: CDR1 MDHEN and CDR2 SYDVKM. V and J are TRBV28 and TRBJ1-5. The sequence was obtained from a human donor in good health. Some clones in this sample may be carry-over from other donors' samples. Sequenced: naive CXCR3- CD8+ T cells from blood. Documented subset: CD45RO-CCR7+CD27+CD95- naive CD8+ T cells lacking CXCR3 (TNR3-). The CDR3 here is CASSRGYQPQHF.